The 25 T cell receptor beta chains given below trace back to one sample, sequenced in a study of blood T cells in healthy people across ages. Then a second PCR, running about 6 to 12 cycles, was carried out with a sample-barcoded 5' primer and a J-beta primer mix. TCRdb independently ran MiXCR on the 5' RACE reads; one entry per CDR3 protein. The sample includes roughly 730,000 distinct CDR3 sequences, roughly three fifths of them seen just once. Sequenced material: blood. The receptors shown here come from a man aged 35 to 55 in good health.

Turning to this clonotype: The junction departs from germline at one end; a sequencing error may be responsible. The chain carries TRBV27 and TRBJ1-5, with a tentative D call TRBD1 (5 bases). Per the germline V gene, CDR1 is MNHEY and CDR2 is SMNVEV (reference sequence). The CDR3 spans 14 residues. The CDR3 sequence is CASSSQGGNQPQHF. The DNA for the CDR3 is TGTGCCAGTAGTTCGCAGGGAGGCAATCAGCCCCAGCATTTT.

This clonotype was seen only a few times. The rearrangement uses TRBV9 and TRBJ2-1, with 7 bases identical to TRBD1. J lost 0 bases, V lost 5 bases, and 8 bases had no gene match. Looked up from germline, CDR1 is SGDLS and CDR2 is YYNGEE. This CDR3 comprises 16 residues. This CDR3 is CASSSTGESSYNEQFF. The CDR3 bases are TGTGCCAGCAGTTCCACAGGGGAGAGCTCCTACAATGAGCAGTTCTTC.

A word on this clonotype: At one boundary the junction diverges from the germline segment, which might be a read error. V is TRBV9 and J is TRBJ2-5; 11 nucleotides align to TRBD2. The CDR3 sequence is 14 residues long. Germline CDR1 is SGDLS and CDR2 is YYNGEE. CDR3 region: CAGSDRGLADEQYF. The CDR3 DNA sequence: TGTGCCGGCAGCGATCGGGGACTAGCGGATGAGCAGTACTTC.

This chain connects TRBV6-6 to TRBJ1-5; TRBD1 aligns across 7 bases. The CDR3 extends over 15 amino acids. The germline V gene has CDR1 MNHNY and CDR2 SVGAGI (reference sequence). The trim removed 6 bases at V and 3 bases at J, leaving 8 bases unmatched. The CDR3 coding sequence is TGTGCCAGCAGCTTCCGGACAGGCACCAATCAGCCCCAGCATTTT. It encodes CASSFRTGTNQPQHF.

This clonotype came up a few times. The chain is built from TRBV25-1 and TRBJ2-3; possibly TRBD1 for D (7 bases). There are 15 residues in the CDR3. V was clipped by 5 bases and J by 3 bases, with 15 bases between them. Per the germline V gene, CDR1 is MGHDK and CDR2 is SYGVNS. CDR3 in amino acids: CASSRRDSKTDTQYF. In DNA, the CDR3 is TGTGCCAGCAGTCGGAGGGACAGTAAGACAGATACGCAGTATTTT.

This sequence joins TRBV20-1 and TRBJ2-1; 7 nucleotides agree with TRBD2. With V trimmed by 0 bases and J by 5 bases, 7 bases remained unmatched. CDR3 length equals 15 residues. Looked up from germline, CDR1 is DFQATT and CDR2 is SNEGSKA (reference sequence). Here the CDR3 reads CSARDARLADNEQFF. The CDR3, as DNA: TGCAGTGCTAGAGATGCCCGCCTAGCGGACAATGAGCAGTTCTTC.

The rearrangement links TRBV6-4 to TRBJ2-1; TRBD2 is a possible D gene (7 bases). The closer fit of TRBJ2-7 to the DNA end suggests the J call may be wrong. Germline V CDR1 and CDR2: MRHNA, SNTAGT. The CDR3 has 15 residues. The CDR3: CASSQGGGSYNEQYF. The CDR3 DNA sequence: TGTGCCAGCAGCCAAGGGGGGGGCTCCTACAATGAGCAGTACTTC.

The chain has TRBV6-5 and TRBJ1-1; D may be TRBD1 (6 bases). The CDR3 has 14 residues. Germline loops: CDR1 MNHEY, CDR2 SVGAGI. V dropped 5 bases and J dropped 4 bases, with 14 bases sitting between them. CDR3 residues: CASSPRDRPTEAFF. CDR3 bases: TGTGCCAGCAGTCCCCGCGACAGGCCCACTGAAGCTTTCTTT.

This chain links TRBV5-6 with TRBJ2-6; D is unclear. Trimming took off 6 bases at V and 4 bases at J, with 8 bases between the two ends. The V gene's germline CDR1 is SGHDT and CDR2 YYEEEE. The CDR3 spans 13 residues. The CDR3 protein is CASMIPGANVLTF. Written as DNA, the CDR3 is TGTGCCAGCATGATCCCGGGGGCCAACGTCCTGACTTTC.

This rearrangement joins TRBV7-9 to TRBJ2-4; 9 nucleotides line up with TRBD1. The DNA end favors TRBJ2-5, so the J call may be wrong. This CDR3 spans 15 amino acids. Germline loops: CDR1 SEHNR, CDR2 FQNEAQ (reference sequence). The CDR3 here is CASSRSDRGEETQYF. Here the CDR3 DNA reads TGTGCCAGCAGCCGGTCGGACAGGGGCGAGGAGACCCAGTACTTC.

In its sample, this clonotype was seen once. The rearrangement links TRBV7-6 to TRBJ2-3, with a tentative D call TRBD2 (6 bases). This CDR3 region has 16 residues. The V gene's germline CDR1 is SGHVS and CDR2 FNYEAQ. Trimming took 1 base from V and 5 from J, leaving 16 bases between them. The CDR3 coding sequence is TGTGCCAGCAGCTTAGTGGCAGGACTAAGGGAAGATACGCAGTATTTT. Protein sequence: CASSLVAGLREDTQYF.

The chain recombines TRBV20-1 with TRBJ2-5; TRBD2 might be the D (5 bases). The CDR3 is 12 residues long. Trimming cost V 4 bases and J 5 bases, with 11 bases left between them. Germline V gene sequence: CDR1 DFQATT, CDR2 SNEGSKA (reference sequence). CDR3 nucleotides: TGCAGTGCTAATGGCGCTAGCGAGACCCAGTACTTC. Translating gives CSANGASETQYF.

The genes are TRBV7-6 and TRBJ1-1, with a weak D call TRBD1 (5 bases). Germline CDR1 and CDR2: SGHVS and FNYEAQ. CDR3 length: 16 amino acids. V lost 4 bases, J lost 4 bases, and 19 bases lay in between. CDR3 coding DNA: TGTGCCAGCAGCTACAATGTTCCGGGGGTGGGCACTGAAGCTTTCTTT. Protein: CASSYNVPGVGTEAFF.

The chain links TRBV12-3 or TRBV12-4 to TRBJ2-3; D is perhaps TRBD1 (6 bases). The CDR3 contains 14 residues. Trimming took 3 bases from V and 2 from J, leaving 9 bases between them. The CDR3 protein is CASSFNRATDTQYF. The DNA of the CDR3 is TGTGCCAGCAGTTTCAACAGGGCCACAGATACGCAGTATTTT.

The chain links TRBV27 to TRBJ2-3; 7 nucleotides agree with TRBD1. V lost 6 bases to trimming and J lost 5 bases; unmatched junction nucleotides: 8. This CDR3 contains 14 residues. Germline V gives CDR1 MNHEY, CDR2 SMNVEV (reference sequence). This chain's CDR3 is CASRSRGYRDTQYF. CDR3 DNA: TGTGCCAGCAGATCCAGGGGGTACAGAGATACGCAGTATTTT.

There are a few counts of this clonotype. This may arise from a read error, as a much more abundant clone is one base away. CDR3: CASSVKRGGYEQFF. Written as DNA, the CDR3 is TGTGCCAGCAGCGTCAAGCGGGGGGGCTATGAGCAGTTCTTC. The V and J genes are TRBV7-2 and TRBJ2-1; 10 bases align to TRBD2. Germline V gives CDR1 SGHTA, CDR2 FQGNSA. Losses at the gene ends were 5 bases for V and 8 bases for J; bases not matched to a gene: 6. This CDR3 is 14 amino acids long.

This clonotype was found a few times. The CDR3: CASSNILPGADTQYF. The CDR3 region has the DNA TGTGCCAGCAGCAATATCCTACCGGGCGCAGATACGCAGTATTTT. This chain links TRBV12-3 or TRBV12-4 with TRBJ2-3; no reliable D call. V shed 6 bases and J shed 4 bases, with 17 bases lying between them. The CDR3 runs 15 residues.

J is TRBJ2-7 and V is TRBV28, with D tentatively TRBD2 (5 bases). The CDR3 extends over 16 amino acids. Germline V gives CDR1 MDHEN, CDR2 SYDVKM. Trimming stripped 9 bases from V and 0 bases from J, with 21 bases between. CDR3 protein: CASLPAGIGSSYEQYF. The CDR3, as DNA: TGTGCCAGTTTGCCGGCCGGGATCGGAAGCTCCTACGAGCAGTACTTC.

This chain links TRBV7-9 with TRBJ2-3; D perhaps matches TRBD2 (6 bases). V was trimmed by 5 bases and J by 2 bases, leaving 14 bases between them. The CDR3 spans 15 residues. The germline gives CDR1 SEHNR, CDR2 FQNEAQ (reference sequence). For the CDR3, the DNA is TGTGCCAGCAGCCCTCCCGGGACTGACACAGATACGCAGTATTTT. Translated: CASSPPGTDTDTQYF.

The chain links TRBV6-5 to TRBJ2-3, with D possibly called TRBD1 or TRBD2 (6 bases each). The V end lost 0 bases, the J end lost 2 bases, and 15 bases lay between the germline ends. Germline CDR1 and CDR2: MNHEY and SVGAGI. CDR3 length: 17 amino acids. CDR3 amino acids: CASSYSLWGADTDTQYF. The CDR3 region has the DNA TGTGCCAGCAGTTACTCGCTCTGGGGGGCTGACACAGATACGCAGTATTTT.

The chain combines TRBV27 with TRBJ2-1; the match to TRBD2 covers 13 bases. The CDR3 sequence is 15 residues long. CDR1 MNHEY and CDR2 SMNVEV come from the germline V gene (reference sequence). Trimming at V came to 5 bases and at J to 7 bases, leaving 5 bases not matched to a gene. The CDR3 sequence is CASSTGTSGNNEQFF. The CDR3 nucleotides read TGTGCCAGCAGTACGGGGACTAGCGGGAATAATGAGCAGTTCTTC.

The chain employs TRBV6-6 and TRBJ1-2, with D uncertain. Germline V gene lookup returns CDR1 MNHNY and CDR2 SVGAGI (reference sequence). Deletions cut 4 bases from V and 4 bases from J, with 7 bases between. The CDR3 spans 12 residues. CDR3 residues: CASSFGRYGYTF. CDR3 sequence (DNA): TGTGCCAGCAGTTTCGGTCGCTATGGCTACACCTTC.

This chain connects TRBV12-3 or TRBV12-4 to TRBJ1-1; TRBD1 is a possible D gene (5 bases). The CDR3 covers 15 residues. V was cut by 8 bases and J by 0 bases, with 16 bases left in between. DNA of the CDR3: TGTGCCAGCTGGCTTAAAGGAGGGGTGAACACTGAAGCTTTCTTT. It specifies CASWLKGGVNTEAFF.

This clonotype was observed a single time. V usage is TRBV2 and J usage is TRBJ1-6, with 8 bases identical to TRBD1. Germline V gene data show CDR1 as SNHLY and CDR2 as FYNNEI. CDR3 length equals 16 residues. V lost 11 bases and J lost 7; bases outside the gene matches: 16. The CDR3 loop reads CASEDRVVQGNSPLHF. CDR3 nucleotide sequence: TGTGCCTCGGAGGACAGGGTTGTTCAAGGGAATTCACCCCTCCACTTT.

The rearrangement links TRBV20-1 to TRBJ2-7; 7 positions agree with TRBD2. The length of the CDR3 is 13 residues. From germline, CDR1 is DFQATT and CDR2 SNEGSKA (reference sequence). V lost 1 base and J lost 6; bases outside the gene matches: 6. The CDR3 bases are TGCAGTGCTAGAGGACTAGCCTACTCCGAGCAGTACTTC. Its translation: CSARGLAYSEQYF.